The 30 T cell receptor beta chains listed next were all sequenced from one sample in a study of cytomegalovirus exposure and HLA in healthy donors. The PCR contained 60 Vbeta and 13 Jbeta primers. Sequenced by immunoSEQ multiplex PCR; TCRdb stores in-frame clones only, minus some. The repertoire holds about 170,000 clones, more than 75% seen once, with approximately 2.3% in the top ten. Material for sequencing was PBMCs. The receptor source for this set is a man between 18 and 35 years old in good health and CMV-seropositive.

The J gene is TRBJ1-4, the V gene TRBV5-4; 7 bases are shared with TRBD1. The CDR3 is 16 amino acids. Per germline, CDR1 SGHNT and CDR2 YYREEE (reference sequence). V gave up 4 bases and J gave up 8 bases; unmatched junction bases: 14. CDR3 DNA sequence: TGTGCCAGCAGCACCCACCGGGACAGAGCAATAGAAAAACTGTTTTTT. It specifies CASSTHRDRAIEKLFF.

V gene TRBV7-8 combines with J gene TRBJ1-6; a weak D match, TRBD1 (5 bases). CDR1 is SGHVS, CDR2 FQNEAQ, per germline. V dropped 1 base and J dropped 8 bases, with 9 bases sitting between them. CDR3 length: 14 residues. In nucleotides, the CDR3 is TGTGCCAGCAGCTTAGGGGGGAGGGATTCACCCCTCCACTTT. Encoded protein: CASSLGGRDSPLHF. Full variable domain (remainder filled in from reference TRBV7-8 and TRBJ1-6): GAGVSQSPRYKVAKRGQDVALRCDPISGHVSLFWYQQALGQGPEFLTYFQNEAQLDKSGLPSDRFFAERPEGSVSTLKIQRTQQEDSAVYLCASSLGGRDSPLHFGNGTRLTVT.

This clone was seen just once. The chain links TRBV4-1 to TRBJ2-5; 10 nucleotides agree with TRBD2. The V and J ends lost 0 bases and 1 base, in that order; junction bases with no gene match: 5. CDR1 is MGHRA and CDR2 is YSYEKL in the germline V gene. CDR3 length: 17 residues. CDR3 DNA: TGCGCCAGCAGCCAAGATGAGATAGCGGGGGGCCAAGAGACCCAGTACTTC. This translates into CASSQDEIAGGQETQYF.

The chain combines TRBV5-5 with TRBJ1-1, with 7 bases aligning to TRBD1. CDR3 size: 15 residues. Unmatched junction bases numbered 6, after V lost 3 bases and J lost 1 base. CDR1 is SGHKS, CDR2 YYEKEE, per germline (reference sequence). In DNA form, the CDR3 reads TGTGCCAGCAGCTCACTCCAGGGGGGGAACACTGAAGCTTTCTTT. This encodes CASSSLQGGNTEAFF.

The chain links TRBV7-8 to TRBJ2-3; TRBD2 aligns across 9 bases. Looked up from germline, CDR1 is SGHVS and CDR2 is FQNEAQ. V dropped 4 bases and J dropped 7; count of bases not matched to a gene: 12. The CDR3 spans 16 residues. The CDR3 bases are TGTGCCAGCAGCTCCCGAGCTAGCGGGGAGGGGAATACGCAGTATTTT. Protein sequence: CASSSRASGEGNTQYF. The variable domain in full, completed from reference TRBV7-8 and TRBJ2-3, reads GAGVSQSPRYKVAKRGQDVALRCDPISGHVSLFWYQQALGQGPEFLTYFQNEAQLDKSGLPSDRFFAERPEGSVSTLKIQRTQQEDSAVYLCASSSRASGEGNTQYFGPGTRLTVL.

This chain uses TRBV7-2 with TRBJ2-7; the D gene is possibly TRBD1 (5 bases). Trimming removed 2 bases at V and 6 bases at J, with 11 bases between. Germline CDR1 SGHTA, CDR2 FQGNSA. This CDR3 contains 13 residues. The CDR3 region is CASSLKGKGEQYF. The DNA for the CDR3 is TGTGCCAGCAGCTTAAAGGGGAAGGGCGAGCAGTACTTC.

In this sample, this clone turned up a few times. CDR3 amino acids: CASSYDDLGAFF. The CDR3, as DNA: TGTGCCAGCAGCTACGACGACTTGGGAGCTTTCTTT. J is TRBJ1-1 and V is TRBV4-2; D is undetermined. This CDR3 has 12 amino acids. V was shortened by 5 bases and J by 10 bases, with 14 bases between the two germline ends. The germline V gene has CDR1 LGHNA and CDR2 YNFKEQ.

This clone showed up just a few times. The chain is built from TRBV5-1 and TRBJ1-5; TRBD1 aligns across 7 bases. The V and J ends lost 5 bases and 9 bases, in that order; junction bases with no gene match: 8. This CDR3 comprises 13 residues. Germline CDR1 reads SGHRS; CDR2 reads YFSETQ. CDR3 DNA: TGCGCCAGCAGGCCGCAGGGGGGTAGGCCCCAGCATTTT. This sequence encodes CASRPQGGRPQHF.

This chain connects TRBV12-5 to TRBJ1-1, with D possibly matching TRBD1 (5 bases). Trimming removed 0 bases from V and 4 bases from J, with 12 bases in between. The germline V gene has CDR1 LGHNT and CDR2 FRNRAP. This CDR3 is built from 15 residues. The CDR3 loop reads CASGLVPGKGTEAFF. The CDR3 DNA sequence: TGTGCTAGTGGTTTGGTCCCAGGGAAGGGCACTGAAGCTTTCTTT.

The genes are TRBV18 and TRBJ1-5; a weak D match, TRBD1 (6 bases). Germline assignment: CDR1 KGHSH and CDR2 LQKENI. The CDR3 runs to 14 residues. V gave up 2 bases and J gave up 12 bases, with 17 bases separating them. This chain's CDR3 is CASSPTGIAGNQHF. The CDR3 DNA is TGTGCCAGCTCACCAACAGGGATCGCCGGGAACCAGCATTTT. Full variable domain (outside the CDR3, taken from reference TRBV18 and TRBJ1-5): NAGVMQNPRHLVRRRGQEARLRCSPMKGHSHVYWYRQLPEEGLKFMVYLQKENIIDESGMPKERFSAEFPKEGPSILRIQQVVRGDSAAYFCASSPTGIAGNQHFGDGTRLSIL.

J is TRBJ2-2 and V is TRBV5-4; D is ambiguous. This CDR3 has 12 residues. CDR1 and CDR2 from the germline V gene are SGHNT and YYREEE (reference sequence). V was shortened by 3 bases and J by 2 bases, with 2 bases between the two germline ends. The CDR3 loop reads CASSSNTGELFF. The CDR3 coding sequence is TGTGCCAGCAGCTCTAACACCGGGGAGCTGTTTTTT.

The chain uses TRBV6-5 and TRBJ1-2, with D possibly being TRBD1 (5 bases). Deletions cut 7 bases from V and 8 bases from J, with 14 bases between. Germline CDR1 is MNHEY and CDR2 is SVGAGI. There are 12 residues in the CDR3. The CDR3, as DNA: TGTGCCAGCATGGGGGGTTGGGGCGGCTACACCTTC. It yields the protein CASMGGWGGYTF.

The chain links TRBV6-5 to TRBJ1-6, with D perhaps matching TRBD1 (6 bases). Trimming stripped 2 bases from V and 11 bases from J, with 13 bases between. This CDR3 spans 14 amino acids. Germline V gene data show CDR1 as MNHEY and CDR2 as SVGAGI. The CDR3 DNA is TGTGCCAGCAGTTACGGCCAGGGGCTAACACCCCTCCACTTT. Translated, it gives CASSYGQGLTPLHF.

This clone came up once. The chain combines TRBV27 with TRBJ2-3, with TRBD1 matching over 11 bases. The junction had 9 bases not matched to a gene; V was cut back by 4 bases and J by 3 bases. CDR3 length equals 17 residues. Germline assignment: CDR1 MNHEY and CDR2 SMNVEV (reference sequence). In nucleotides, the CDR3 is TGTGCCAGCAGTTCGGGGGACAGGGGGGCTGGGACAGATACGCAGTATTTT. This sequence encodes CASSSGDRGAGTDTQYF.

The chain employs TRBV9 and TRBJ2-3; 11 nucleotides agree with TRBD2. J lost 2 bases, V lost 3 bases, and 5 bases had no gene match. Germline V gene data show CDR1 as SGDLS and CDR2 as YYNGEE. CDR3 length: 16 amino acids. CDR3 bases: TGTGCCAGCAGCGCGGGACTAGCGGCCGACACAGATACGCAGTATTTT. It translates to CASSAGLAADTDTQYF.

The chain joins TRBV19 to TRBJ1-5; maybe TRBD1 (6 bases). V lost 4 bases and J 4 bases, leaving 8 bases between the germline ends. Germline V gives CDR1 LNHDA, CDR2 SQIVND (reference sequence). This CDR3 is 13 amino acids long. CDR3 in DNA: TGTGCCAGTAGTACACAGGGAAATCAGCCCCAGCATTTT. Its translation is CASSTQGNQPQHF.

This chain joins TRBV5-4 and TRBJ1-1, with 7 bases fitting TRBD1. This CDR3 is 15 amino acids long. With 1 base clipped from V and 5 bases from J, the junction kept 8 bases outside the gene matches. CDR1 is SGHNT and CDR2 is YYREEE in the germline V gene (reference sequence). This CDR3 reads CASSLNTGVGTEAFF. DNA of the CDR3: TGTGCCAGCAGCTTGAACACAGGGGTGGGAACTGAAGCTTTCTTT.

A few counts support this clone. The rearrangement joins TRBV5-4 to TRBJ1-2, with a weak D call TRBD1 (5 bases). Trimming cost V 4 bases and J 2 bases, with 18 bases left between them. There are 16 residues in the CDR3. Germline V gene sequence: CDR1 SGHNT, CDR2 YYREEE (reference sequence). CDR3 protein: CASSPGTPSLNYGYTF. DNA of the CDR3: TGTGCCAGCAGCCCAGGGACTCCCTCCTTGAACTATGGCTACACCTTC.

This clone appeared a few times. The genes are TRBV27 and TRBJ1-3; possibly TRBD1 for D (5 bases). This CDR3 is built from 17 residues. Trimming removed 5 bases from V and 0 bases from J, with 17 bases in between. Looked up from germline, CDR1 is MNHEY and CDR2 is SMNVEV (reference sequence). The CDR3 is CASSPQGRPYSGNTIYF. CDR3 sequence (DNA): TGTGCCAGCAGTCCCCAGGGTAGACCCTACTCTGGAAACACCATATATTTT.

The chain carries TRBV7-8 and TRBJ2-3; D perhaps matches TRBD1 (5 bases). The CDR3 is 14 residues long. Germline V lookup: CDR1 SGHVS, CDR2 FQNEAQ. V lost 1 base, J lost 3 bases, and 8 bases lay in between. CDR3 sequence (DNA): TGTGCCAGCAGCTTAGGGGGCGTAACAGATACGCAGTATTTT. It is translated as CASSLGGVTDTQYF.

V and J are TRBV2 and TRBJ1-2, with D possibly matching TRBD1 (6 bases). The CDR3 runs to 14 residues. Germline loops: CDR1 SNHLY, CDR2 FYNNEI. The V end lost 5 bases, the J end lost 2 bases, and 12 bases lay between the germline ends. The CDR3 loop is CASSNRDLNYGYTF. For the CDR3, the DNA is TGTGCCAGCAGTAACAGGGATTTAAACTATGGCTACACCTTC. The full variable domain, in which reference TRBV2 and TRBJ1-2 provide the parts outside the CDR3, is EPEVTQTPSHQVTQMGQEVILRCVPISNHLYFYWYRQILGQKVEFLVSFYNNEISEKSEIFDDQFSVERPDGSNFTLKIRSTKLEDSAMYFCASSNRDLNYGYTFGSGTRLTVV.

The chain has TRBV4-3 and TRBJ2-3, with 16 positions matching TRBD2. The CDR3 has 17 amino acids. Germline CDR1 reads LGHNA; CDR2 reads YSLEER. V shed 3 bases, J shed 6 bases, and the junction held 6 bases outside the gene matches. The CDR3 region is CASSQGGLAGGLDTQYF. For the CDR3, the DNA is TGCGCCAGCAGCCAGGGGGGACTAGCGGGGGGGCTGGATACGCAGTATTTT.

The V call is TRBV9, the J call TRBJ2-7; no definite D call. CDR1 is SGDLS and CDR2 is YYNGEE in the germline V gene. With 3 bases removed from V and 5 bases from J, the gap between germline ends came to 15 bases. The CDR3 length is 14 residues. CDR3 sequence (DNA): TGTGCCAGCAGCGGAGGAACTACCTGGGACGAGCAGTACTTC. Its protein is CASSGGTTWDEQYF.

This clone counts as medium-sized (0.01 to 0.1%). This chain uses TRBV6-6 with TRBJ1-5, with D hard to call. The CDR3 is made up of 14 amino acids. Trimming shortened V by 4 bases and J by 0 bases, and 7 bases separated the two germline ends. The germline V gene has CDR1 MNHNY and CDR2 SVGAGI (reference sequence). In DNA, the CDR3 is TGTGCCAGCAGTTCCAATCCTAGCAATCAGCCCCAGCATTTT. This translates into CASSSNPSNQPQHF.

The chain combines TRBV7-2 with TRBJ1-6; no reliable D call. Germline values: CDR1 SGHTA, CDR2 FQGNSA. The V end lost 2 bases, the J end lost 10 bases, and 12 bases lay between the germline ends. CDR3 size: 14 residues. The CDR3, as DNA: TGTGCCAGCAGCTTACCTGGTCTAACCTCACCCCTCCACTTT. This encodes CASSLPGLTSPLHF.

The chain recombines TRBV29-1 with TRBJ1-1; 7 positions agree with TRBD1. This CDR3 comprises 13 residues. J lost 1 base, V lost 4 bases, and 3 bases had no gene match. Germline values: CDR1 SQVTM, CDR2 ANQGSEA. In DNA form, the CDR3 reads TGCAGCGTTGGGACAGGCGGGAACACTGAAGCTTTCTTT. Amino acids: CSVGTGGNTEAFF. Drawing the rest from reference TRBV29-1 and TRBJ1-1, the complete variable domain is SAVISQKPSRDICQRGTSLTIQCQVDSQVTMMFWYRQQPGQSLTLIATANQGSEATYESGFVIDKFPISRPNLTFSTLTVSNMSPEDSSIYLCSVGTGGNTEAFFGQGTRLTVV.

V gene TRBV6-6 combines with J gene TRBJ1-2; TRBD1 aligns across 8 bases. This CDR3 contains 14 residues. Germline-derived CDR1 and CDR2 are MNHNY and SVGAGI (reference sequence). The V gene end was trimmed by 6 bases and the J gene end by 4 bases; junction bases not matched to a gene: 7. CDR3 residues: CASSSSGGFYGYTF. In DNA form, the CDR3 reads TGTGCCAGCAGCTCCTCAGGGGGCTTCTATGGCTACACCTTC.

The V call is TRBV4-2, the J call TRBJ1-1; D not resolved. The CDR3 has 17 residues. CDR1 and CDR2 (germline): LGHNA, YNFKEQ. V dropped 4 bases and J dropped 3 bases, with 21 bases sitting between them. The CDR3 reads CASSPTLTRPGDTEAFF. The CDR3 nucleotides read TGTGCCAGCAGCCCAACTCTAACCCGCCCCGGGGACACTGAAGCTTTCTTT.

The chain couples TRBV4-1 to TRBJ1-4; D not resolved. V lost 3 bases and J lost 7, with 12 bases in between. The CDR3 is made up of 14 amino acids. CDR1 is MGHRA and CDR2 is YSYEKL in the germline V gene. The CDR3 sequence: CASSQRVGIEKLFF. The CDR3 nucleotides read TGCGCCAGCAGCCAGAGGGTGGGAATTGAAAAACTGTTTTTT.

The chain employs TRBV4-3 and TRBJ2-1; 8 bases fit TRBD2. The J segment lost 4 bases and the V segment lost 0 bases, leaving 5 bases of the junction unmatched. CDR3 size: 16 residues. CDR1 and CDR2 from the germline V gene are LGHNA and YSLEER. The CDR3 loop reads CASSQEGTRGYNEQFF. CDR3 coding DNA: TGCGCCAGCAGCCAAGAAGGGACTAGGGGATACAATGAGCAGTTCTTC.